This TCR beta chain was documented in a study of cytomegalovirus exposure and HLA in healthy donors. The sample holds one count of this clone. Here immunoSEQ multiplex PCR was the method, and the copy in TCRdb shows in-frame clones only, minus some. The sample yields some 210,000 clones, 87% seen once. The CDR3 is 15 residues long. With V trimmed by 5 bases and J by 3 bases, 5 bases remained unmatched. The V gene's germline CDR1 is SGHTA and CDR2 FQGTGA. The chain uses TRBV7-3 and TRBJ2-3, with 10 bases identical to TRBD2. The sequencing input was PBMCs. The clonotype was recovered from a woman aged 18 to 35 in good health and CMV-seropositive. The CDR3 loop is CASSPSGRSTDTQYF. The CDR3 region has the DNA TGTGCCAGCAGCCCTAGCGGGAGATCGACAGATACGCAGTATTTT.